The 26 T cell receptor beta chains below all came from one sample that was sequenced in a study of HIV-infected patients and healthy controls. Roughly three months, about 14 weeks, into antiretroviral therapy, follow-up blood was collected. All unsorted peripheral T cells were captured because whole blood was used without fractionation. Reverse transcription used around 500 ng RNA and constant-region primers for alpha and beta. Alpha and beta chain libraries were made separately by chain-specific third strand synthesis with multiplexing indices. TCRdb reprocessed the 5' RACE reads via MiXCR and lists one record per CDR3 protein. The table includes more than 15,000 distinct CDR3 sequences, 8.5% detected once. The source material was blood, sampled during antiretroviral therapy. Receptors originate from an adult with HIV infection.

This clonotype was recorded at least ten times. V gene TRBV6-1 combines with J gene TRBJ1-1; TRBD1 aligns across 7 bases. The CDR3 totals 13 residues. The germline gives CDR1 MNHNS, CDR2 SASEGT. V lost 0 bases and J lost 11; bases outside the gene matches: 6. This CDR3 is CASSEARTGGAFF. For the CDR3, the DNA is TGTGCCAGCAGTGAAGCCCGGACAGGTGGGGCTTTCTTT.

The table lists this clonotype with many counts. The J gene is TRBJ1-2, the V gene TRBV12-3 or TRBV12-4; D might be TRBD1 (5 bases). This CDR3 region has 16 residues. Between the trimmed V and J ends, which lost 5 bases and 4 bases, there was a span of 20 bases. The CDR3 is CASSLPTAITFYGYTF. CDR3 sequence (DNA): TGTGCCAGCAGTCTCCCGACAGCCATTACTTTCTATGGCTACACCTTC.

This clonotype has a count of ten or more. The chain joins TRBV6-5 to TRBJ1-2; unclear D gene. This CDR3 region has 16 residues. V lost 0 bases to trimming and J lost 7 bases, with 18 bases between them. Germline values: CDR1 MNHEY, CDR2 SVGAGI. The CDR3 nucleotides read TGTGCCAGCAGTTACTCGGAGAGGACGAGATTATCTGGCTACACCTTC. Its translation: CASSYSERTRLSGYTF.

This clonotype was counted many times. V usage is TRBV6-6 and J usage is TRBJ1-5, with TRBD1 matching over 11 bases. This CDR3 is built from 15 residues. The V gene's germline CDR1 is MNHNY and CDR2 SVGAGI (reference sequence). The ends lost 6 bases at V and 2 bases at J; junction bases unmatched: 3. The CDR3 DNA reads TGTGCCAGCAGGAAGGGACAGGGGGGCAATCAGCCCCAGCATTTT. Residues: CASRKGQGGNQPQHF.

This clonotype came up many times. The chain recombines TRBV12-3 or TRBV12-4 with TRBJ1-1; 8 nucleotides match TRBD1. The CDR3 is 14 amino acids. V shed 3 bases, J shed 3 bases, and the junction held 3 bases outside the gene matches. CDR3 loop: CASSFQGADTEAFF. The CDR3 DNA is TGTGCCAGCAGTTTCCAGGGGGCGGACACTGAAGCTTTCTTT.

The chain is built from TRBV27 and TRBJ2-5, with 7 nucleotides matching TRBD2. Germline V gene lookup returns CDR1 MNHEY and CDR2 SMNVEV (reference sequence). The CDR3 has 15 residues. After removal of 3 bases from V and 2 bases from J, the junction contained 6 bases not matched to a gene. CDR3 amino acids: CASSFFSGRQETQYF. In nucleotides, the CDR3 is TGTGCCAGCAGTTTTTTTAGCGGGCGACAAGAGACCCAGTACTTC.

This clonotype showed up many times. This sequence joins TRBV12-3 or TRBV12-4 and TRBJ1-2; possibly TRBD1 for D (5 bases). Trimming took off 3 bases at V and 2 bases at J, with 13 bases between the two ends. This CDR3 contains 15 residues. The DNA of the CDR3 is TGTGCCAGCAGTTTCGACGGAGGGGAAAACTATGGCTACACCTTC. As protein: CASSFDGGENYGYTF.

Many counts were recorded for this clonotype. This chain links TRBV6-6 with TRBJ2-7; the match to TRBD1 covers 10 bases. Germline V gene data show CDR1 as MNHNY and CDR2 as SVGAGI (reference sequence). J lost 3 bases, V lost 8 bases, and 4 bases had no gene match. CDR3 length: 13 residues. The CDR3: CASRDRGFYEQYF. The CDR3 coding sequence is TGTGCCAGCCGGGACAGGGGTTTCTACGAGCAGTACTTC.

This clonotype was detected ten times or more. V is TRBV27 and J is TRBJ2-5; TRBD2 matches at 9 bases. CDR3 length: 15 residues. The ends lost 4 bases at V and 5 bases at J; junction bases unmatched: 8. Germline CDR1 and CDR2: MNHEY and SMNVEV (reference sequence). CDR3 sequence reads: CASSSPREGRETQYF. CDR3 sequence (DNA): TGTGCCAGCAGTTCCCCGCGGGAGGGCCGCGAGACCCAGTACTTC.

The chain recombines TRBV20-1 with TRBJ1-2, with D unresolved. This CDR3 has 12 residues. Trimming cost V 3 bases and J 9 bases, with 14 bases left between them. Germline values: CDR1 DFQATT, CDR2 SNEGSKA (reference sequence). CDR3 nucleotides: TGCAGTGCTAGGGATCCCAGACTTCGCTACACCTTC. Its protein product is CSARDPRLRYTF.

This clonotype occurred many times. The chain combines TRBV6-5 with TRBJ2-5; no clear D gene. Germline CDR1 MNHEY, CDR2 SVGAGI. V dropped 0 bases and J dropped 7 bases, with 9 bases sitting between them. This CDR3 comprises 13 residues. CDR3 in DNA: TGTGCCAGCAGTTACTCCGACGCAGCGACCCAGTACTTC. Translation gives CASSYSDAATQYF.

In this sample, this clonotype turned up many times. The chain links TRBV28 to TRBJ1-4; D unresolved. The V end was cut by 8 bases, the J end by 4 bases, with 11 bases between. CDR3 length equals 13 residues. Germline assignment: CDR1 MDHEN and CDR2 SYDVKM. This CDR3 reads CASHPHGNEKLFF. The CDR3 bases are TGTGCCAGCCACCCGCACGGTAATGAAAAACTGTTTTTT.

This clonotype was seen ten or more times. CDR3 nucleotide sequence: TGTGCCAGCTCACAGGACCGGGACAATCAGCCCCAGCATTTT. Amino acid sequence: CASSQDRDNQPQHF. The chain links TRBV18 to TRBJ1-5; no reliable D call. The germline V and J ends were trimmed by 4 bases and 3 bases, with 10 bases remaining between them. Germline loops: CDR1 KGHSH, CDR2 LQKENI. CDR3 length: 14 amino acids.

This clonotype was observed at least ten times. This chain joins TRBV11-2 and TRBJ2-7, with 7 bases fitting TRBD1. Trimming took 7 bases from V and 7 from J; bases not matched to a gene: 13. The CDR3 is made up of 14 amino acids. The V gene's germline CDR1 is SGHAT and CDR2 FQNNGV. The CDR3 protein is CASTRGQLPREQYF. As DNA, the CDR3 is TGTGCCAGCACTCGGGGACAGTTACCGAGGGAGCAGTACTTC. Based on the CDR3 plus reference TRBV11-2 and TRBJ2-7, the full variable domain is EAGVAQSPRYKIIEKRQSVAFWCNPISGHATLYWYQQILGQGPKLLIQFQNNGVVDDSQLPKDRFSAERLKGVDSTLKIQPAKLEDSAVYLCASTRGQLPREQYFGPGTRLTVT.

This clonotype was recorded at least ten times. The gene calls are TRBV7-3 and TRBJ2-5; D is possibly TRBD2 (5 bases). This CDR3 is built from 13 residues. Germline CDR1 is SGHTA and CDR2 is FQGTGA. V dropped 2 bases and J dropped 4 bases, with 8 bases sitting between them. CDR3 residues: CASSLEGGETQYF. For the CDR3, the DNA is TGTGCCAGCAGCTTAGAGGGCGGAGAGACCCAGTACTTC.

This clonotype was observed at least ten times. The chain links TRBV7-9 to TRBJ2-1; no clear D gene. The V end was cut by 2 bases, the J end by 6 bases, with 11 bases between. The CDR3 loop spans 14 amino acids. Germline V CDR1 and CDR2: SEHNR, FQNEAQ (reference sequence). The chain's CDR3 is CASSLTPLGNEQFF. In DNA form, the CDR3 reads TGTGCCAGCAGCTTAACCCCCTTGGGCAATGAGCAGTTCTTC. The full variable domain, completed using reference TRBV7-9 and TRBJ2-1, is DTGVSQNPRHKITKRGQNVTFRCDPISEHNRLYWYRQTLGQGPEFLTYFQNEAQLEKSRLLSDRFSAERPKGSFSTLEIQRTEQGDSAMYLCASSLTPLGNEQFFGPGTRLTVL.

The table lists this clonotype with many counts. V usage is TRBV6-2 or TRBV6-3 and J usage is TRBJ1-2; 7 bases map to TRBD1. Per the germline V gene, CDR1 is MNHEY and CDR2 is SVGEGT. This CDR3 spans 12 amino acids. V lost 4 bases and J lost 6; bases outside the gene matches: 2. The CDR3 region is CASSLTGNGYTF. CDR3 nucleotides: TGTGCCAGCAGTTTGACAGGGAATGGCTACACCTTC.

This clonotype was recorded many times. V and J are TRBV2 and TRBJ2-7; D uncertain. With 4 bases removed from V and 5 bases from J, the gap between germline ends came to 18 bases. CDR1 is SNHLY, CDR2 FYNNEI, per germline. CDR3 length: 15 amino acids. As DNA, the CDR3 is TGTGCCAGCAGTGGTGGCTCCCTGAGTCCCGACGAGCAGTACTTC. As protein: CASSGGSLSPDEQYF.

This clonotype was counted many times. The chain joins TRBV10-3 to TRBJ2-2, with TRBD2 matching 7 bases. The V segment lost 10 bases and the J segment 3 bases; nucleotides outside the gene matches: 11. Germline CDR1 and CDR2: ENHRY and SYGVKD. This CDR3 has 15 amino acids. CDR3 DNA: TGTGCCACCGGCTTGGCGGGAGTTGACACCGGGGAGCTGTTTTTT. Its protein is CATGLAGVDTGELFF.

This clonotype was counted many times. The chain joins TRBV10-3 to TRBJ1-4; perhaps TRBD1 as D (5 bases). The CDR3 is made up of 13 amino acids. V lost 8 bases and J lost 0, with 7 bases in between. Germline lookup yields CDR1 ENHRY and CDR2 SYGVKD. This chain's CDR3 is CAIGGATNEKLFF. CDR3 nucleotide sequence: TGTGCCATCGGGGGAGCAACTAATGAAAAACTGTTTTTT.

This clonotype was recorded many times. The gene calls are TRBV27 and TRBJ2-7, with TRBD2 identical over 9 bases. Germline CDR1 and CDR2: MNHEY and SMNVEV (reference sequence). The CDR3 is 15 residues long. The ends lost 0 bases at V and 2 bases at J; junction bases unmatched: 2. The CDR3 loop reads CASSLSIAGAYEQYF. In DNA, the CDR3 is TGTGCCAGCAGTTTATCGATAGCGGGGGCCTACGAGCAGTACTTC.

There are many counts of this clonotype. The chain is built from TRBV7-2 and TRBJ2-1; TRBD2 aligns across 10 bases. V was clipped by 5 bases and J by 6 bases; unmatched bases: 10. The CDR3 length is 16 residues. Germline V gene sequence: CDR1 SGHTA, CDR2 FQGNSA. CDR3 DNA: TGTGCCAGCAGCCCAGGTTGGCTAGCGGGAGTCAATGAGCAGTTCTTC. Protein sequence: CASSPGWLAGVNEQFF. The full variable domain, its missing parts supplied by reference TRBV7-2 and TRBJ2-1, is GAGVSQSPSNKVTEKGKDVELRCDPISGHTALYWYRQSLGQGLEFLIYFQGNSAPDKSGLPSDRFSAERTGGSVSTLTIQRTQQEDSAVYLCASSPGWLAGVNEQFFGPGTRLTVL.

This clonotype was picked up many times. The CDR3 coding sequence is TGTGCCAGCAGTTTATCGAGGGACAACGAGCAGTACTTC. It translates to CASSLSRDNEQYF. The gene calls are TRBV27 and TRBJ2-7; weak D call: TRBD1 (6 bases). The CDR3 loop spans 13 amino acids. CDR1 is MNHEY and CDR2 is SMNVEV in the germline V gene (reference sequence). Trimming left V 0 bases short and J 5 bases short, with 8 bases between.

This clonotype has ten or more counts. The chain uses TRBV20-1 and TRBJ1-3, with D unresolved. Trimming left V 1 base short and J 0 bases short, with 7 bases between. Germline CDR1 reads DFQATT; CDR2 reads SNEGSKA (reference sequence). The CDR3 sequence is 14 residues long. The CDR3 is CSARVQSSGNTIYF. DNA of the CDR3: TGCAGTGCTAGAGTTCAGAGCTCTGGAAACACCATATATTTT.

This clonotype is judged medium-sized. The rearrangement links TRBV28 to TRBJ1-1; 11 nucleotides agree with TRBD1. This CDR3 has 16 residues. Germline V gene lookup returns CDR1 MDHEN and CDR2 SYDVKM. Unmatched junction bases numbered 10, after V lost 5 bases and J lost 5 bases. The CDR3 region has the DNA TGTGCCAGCAGTCTTATCCGGACAGGGGGCAGGACTGAAGCTTTCTTT. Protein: CASSLIRTGGRTEAFF. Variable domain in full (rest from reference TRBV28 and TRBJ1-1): DVKVTQSSRYLVKRTGEKVFLECVQDMDHENMFWYRQDPGLGLRLIYFSYDVKMKEKGDIPEGYSVSREKKERFSLILESASTNQTSMYLCASSLIRTGGRTEAFFGQGTRLTVV.

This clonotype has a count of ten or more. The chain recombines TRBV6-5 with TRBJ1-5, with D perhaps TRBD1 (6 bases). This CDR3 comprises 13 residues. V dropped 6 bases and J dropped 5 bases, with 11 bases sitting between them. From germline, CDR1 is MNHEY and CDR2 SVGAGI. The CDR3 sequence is CASRENRDQPQHF. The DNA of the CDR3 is TGTGCCAGCAGGGAAAACAGGGATCAGCCCCAGCATTTT.